Below, 3 T cell receptor beta chains from the same sample are listed, as sequenced in a study of T cells after yellow fever vaccination. Via MiXCR, TCRdb re-called the 5' RACE reads, giving one row per CDR3 protein. This sample has 250,000 to 350,000 distinct CDR3 sequences, with 7.5% to 9% found just once. The sequenced sample was CD4+ T cells sorted from PBMCs, obtained 5 days after the yellow fever booster vaccination. These receptors came from a man aged 18 to 30 who received the YFV17D yellow fever vaccine.

This rearrangement joins TRBV14 to TRBJ2-6; D is undetermined. Trimming removed 2 bases at V and 9 bases at J, with 5 bases between. This CDR3 is built from 12 residues. Germline V gene data show CDR1 as SGHDN and CDR2 as FVKESK. In nucleotides, the CDR3 is TGTGCCAGCAGCCAATACCTCAACGTCCTGACTTTC. Translating it yields CASSQYLNVLTF.

There are a few counts of this clonotype. The rearrangement links TRBV3-1 to TRBJ1-2; D gene ambiguous. Trimming left V 0 bases short and J 5 bases short, with 7 bases between. This CDR3 contains 13 residues. Germline lookup yields CDR1 LGHDT and CDR2 YNNKEL (reference sequence). CDR3 nucleotides: TGTGCCAGCAGCCAAGAATGGCTGTATGGCTACACCTTC. Translated, it gives CASSQEWLYGYTF.

This clonotype was seen at least ten times. Here the CDR3 reads CASSQGPGGSSGNTIYF. CDR3 DNA sequence: TGCGCCAGCAGCCAAGGTCCAGGGGGGTCCTCTGGAAACACCATATATTTT. The rearrangement links TRBV4-3 to TRBJ1-3; 7 positions match TRBD1. The ends lost 1 base at V and 0 bases at J; junction bases unmatched: 6. CDR3 length: 17 amino acids. Per germline, CDR1 LGHNA and CDR2 YSLEER.